Below, 14 T cell receptor beta chains from the same sample are listed, as sequenced in a study of cytomegalovirus exposure and HLA in healthy donors. 13 Jbeta primers and 60 Vbeta primers were used for the PCR. Assay used: immunoSEQ multiplex PCR; TCRdb lists only in-frame clones, some missing. The sample yields over 130,000 clones, 75% to 85% seen once. The sample consisted of PBMCs. The receptors shown here come from a human donor in good health.

This clone was detected a few times. CDR3 sequence reads: CASNLAGYNEQFF. CDR3 DNA: TGTGCCAGTAACCTAGCGGGTTACAATGAGCAGTTCTTC. The V gene is TRBV19, the J gene TRBJ2-1, with 8 bases fitting TRBD2. Trimming at V came to 7 bases and at J to 4 bases, leaving 3 bases not matched to a gene. The CDR3 runs to 13 residues. Germline V gives CDR1 LNHDA, CDR2 SQIVND (reference sequence). Filled out from reference TRBV19 and TRBJ2-1, the complete variable domain reads DGGITQSPKYLFRKEGQNVTLSCEQNLNHDAMYWYRQDPGQGLRLIYYSQIVNDFQKGDIAEGYSVSREKKESFPLTVTSAQKNPTAFYLCASNLAGYNEQFFGPGTRLTVL.

The V gene is TRBV12-5, the J gene TRBJ1-1, with D possibly TRBD1 on 5 matching bases. Germline V gene sequence: CDR1 LGHNT, CDR2 FRNRAP. The V end lost 6 bases, the J end lost 4 bases, and 15 bases lay between the germline ends. The CDR3 length is 14 residues. The CDR3 nucleotides are TGTGCTAGTGGCAGTGGGGGGGAAGGCACTGAAGCTTTCTTT. Its protein product is CASGSGGEGTEAFF.

The chain carries TRBV18 and TRBJ2-7, with 7 bases that match TRBD1. Germline assignment: CDR1 KGHSH and CDR2 LQKENI. The CDR3 runs to 14 residues. With V trimmed by 3 bases and J by 6 bases, 8 bases remained unmatched. CDR3 sequence (DNA): TGTGCCAGCTCACCCCTGGACAGGTCGTCCGAGCAGTACTTC. Its translation: CASSPLDRSSEQYF.

This chain's CDR3 is CASSSGQGASDTQYF. CDR3 coding DNA: TGTGCCAGCAGCTCCGGACAGGGGGCGTCGGATACGCAGTATTTT. This chain joins TRBV7-6 and TRBJ2-3; the match to TRBD1 covers 11 bases. V shed 4 bases, J shed 6 bases, and the junction held 6 bases outside the gene matches. The CDR3 totals 15 residues. CDR1 and CDR2 from the germline V gene are SGHVS and FNYEAQ.

CDR3 sequence: CASSLSPSGNPADTQYF. Written as DNA, the CDR3 is TGTGCCAGCAGCTTATCTCCTAGCGGGAACCCCGCAGATACGCAGTATTTT. V is TRBV7-8 and J is TRBJ2-3, with TRBD2 matching 9 bases. This CDR3 contains 17 residues. CDR1 is SGHVS, CDR2 FQNEAQ, per germline. The V and J ends lost 2 bases and 4 bases, in that order; junction bases with no gene match: 10.

A single count supports this clone. The chain recombines TRBV19 with TRBJ2-1; no firm D call. This CDR3 spans 15 amino acids. Between the trimmed V and J ends, which lost 7 bases and 2 bases, there was a span of 15 bases. Germline-derived CDR1 and CDR2 are LNHDA and SQIVND (reference sequence). This CDR3 is CASTPTPYAYNEQFF. CDR3 in DNA: TGTGCCAGTACCCCTACGCCCTATGCCTACAATGAGCAGTTCTTC.

The chain employs TRBV7-2 and TRBJ2-5; 10 bases match TRBD1. Trimming at V came to 5 bases and at J to 0 bases, leaving 6 bases not matched to a gene. The CDR3 sequence is 16 residues long. The germline CDR1 and CDR2 sequences are SGHTA and FQGNSA. CDR3 sequence: CASSPSTGGYQETQYF. In DNA, the CDR3 is TGTGCCAGCAGCCCGTCGACAGGGGGCTACCAAGAGACCCAGTACTTC.

This chain uses TRBV2 with TRBJ2-7; 7 bases agree with TRBD1. The CDR3 spans 14 residues. V gave up 4 bases and J gave up 5 bases; unmatched junction bases: 8. Germline assignment: CDR1 SNHLY and CDR2 FYNNEI. DNA for the CDR3: TGTGCCAGCAGTGTCCGGACAGGTCCGAACGAGCAGTACTTC. This gives the protein CASSVRTGPNEQYF.

The rearrangement joins TRBV20-1 to TRBJ2-1; D gene ambiguous. This CDR3 is built from 11 residues. The germline CDR1 and CDR2 sequences are DFQATT and SNEGSKA (reference sequence). Between the trimmed V and J ends, which lost 5 bases and 9 bases, there was a span of 11 bases. The CDR3 bases are TGCAGTGCTGCAGGTCTTGGTGAGCAGTTCTTC. Translating gives CSAAGLGEQFF.

The chain recombines TRBV6-5 with TRBJ1-1; D uncertain. The CDR3 has 13 residues. Germline V lookup: CDR1 MNHEY, CDR2 SVGAGI. Trimming took off 4 bases at V and 6 bases at J, with 12 bases between the two ends. The CDR3 sequence: CASSSNSGSEAFF. DNA of the CDR3: TGTGCCAGCAGTTCCAACAGTGGGTCTGAAGCTTTCTTT.

This clone was recorded only once. The CDR3: CASSLLGQPYEQYF. In DNA form, the CDR3 reads TGTGCCAGCAGCCTACTGGGACAGCCCTACGAGCAGTACTTC. The chain combines TRBV5-5 with TRBJ2-7; 7 nucleotides line up with TRBD1. J was trimmed by 2 bases and V by 4 bases; bases with no gene match: 6. The CDR3 extends over 14 amino acids. Per the germline V gene, CDR1 is SGHKS and CDR2 is YYEKEE (reference sequence). Full variable domain (remainder filled in from reference TRBV5-5 and TRBJ2-7): DAGVTQSPTHLIKTRGQQVTLRCSPISGHKSVSWYQQVLGQGPQFIFQYYEKEERGRGNFPDRFSARQFPNYSSELNVNALLLGDSALYLCASSLLGQPYEQYFGPGTRLTVT.

This rearrangement joins TRBV7-8 to TRBJ2-4; D might be TRBD2 (5 bases). This CDR3 region has 16 residues. V was cut by 5 bases and J by 0 bases, with 14 bases left in between. Germline CDR1 reads SGHVS; CDR2 reads FQNEAQ. CDR3 DNA: TGTGCCAGCAGCGGTAGGGTTGGACTAGCCAAAAACATTCAGTACTTC. Protein product: CASSGRVGLAKNIQYF.

This chain uses TRBV6-5 with TRBJ2-2; 8 nucleotides line up with TRBD2. CDR1 is MNHEY, CDR2 SVGAGI, per germline. This CDR3 comprises 15 residues. Trimming took 2 bases from V and 5 from J; bases not matched to a gene: 4. The CDR3 loop reads CASSYGAGVTGELFF. For the CDR3, the DNA is TGTGCCAGCAGTTACGGAGCGGGAGTTACCGGGGAGCTGTTTTTT.

The rearrangement uses TRBV7-7 and TRBJ2-5; D perhaps matches TRBD2 (5 bases). Germline V gene data show CDR1 as SSHAT and CDR2 as FNYEAQ (reference sequence). The CDR3 is 12 residues long. Trimming removed 5 bases at V and 4 bases at J, with 8 bases between. This chain's CDR3 is CASSRLSETQYF. CDR3 DNA sequence: TGTGCCAGCAGCCGACTATCAGAGACCCAGTACTTC. Complete variable domain (other parts from reference TRBV7-7 and TRBJ2-5): GAGVSQSPRYKVTKRGQDVTLRCDPISSHATLYWYQQALGQGPEFLTYFNYEAQPDKSGLPSDRFSAERPEGSISTLTIQRTEQRDSAMYRCASSRLSETQYFGPGTRLLVL.